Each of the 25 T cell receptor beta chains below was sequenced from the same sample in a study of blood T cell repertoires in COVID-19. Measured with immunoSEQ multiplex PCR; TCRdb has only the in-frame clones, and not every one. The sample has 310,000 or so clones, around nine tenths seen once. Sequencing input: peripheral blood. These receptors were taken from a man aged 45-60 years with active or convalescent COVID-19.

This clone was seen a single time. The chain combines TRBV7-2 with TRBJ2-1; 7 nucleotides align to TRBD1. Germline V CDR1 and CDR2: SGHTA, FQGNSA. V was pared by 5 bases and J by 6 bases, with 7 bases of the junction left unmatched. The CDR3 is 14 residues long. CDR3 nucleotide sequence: TGTGCCAGCAGCGCCAGGGACAGAATCAATGAGCAGTTCTTC. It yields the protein CASSARDRINEQFF. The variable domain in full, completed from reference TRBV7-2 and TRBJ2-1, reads GAGVSQSPSNKVTEKGKDVELRCDPISGHTALYWYRQSLGQGLEFLIYFQGNSAPDKSGLPSDRFSAERTGGSVSTLTIQRTQQEDSAVYLCASSARDRINEQFFGPGTRLTVL.

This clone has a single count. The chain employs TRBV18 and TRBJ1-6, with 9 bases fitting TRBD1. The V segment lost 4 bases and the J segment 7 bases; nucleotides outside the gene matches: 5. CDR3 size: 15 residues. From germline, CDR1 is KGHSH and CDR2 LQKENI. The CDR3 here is CASSRGQGPNSPLHF. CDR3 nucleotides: TGTGCCAGCTCACGCGGACAGGGGCCCAATTCACCCCTCCACTTT.

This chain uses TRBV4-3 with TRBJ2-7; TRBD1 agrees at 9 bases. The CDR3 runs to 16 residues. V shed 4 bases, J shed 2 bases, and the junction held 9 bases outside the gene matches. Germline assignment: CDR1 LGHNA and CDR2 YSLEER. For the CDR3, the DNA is TGCGCCAGCAGCCGATCCGGGACAGGGACAACCTACGAGCAGTACTTC. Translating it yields CASSRSGTGTTYEQYF.

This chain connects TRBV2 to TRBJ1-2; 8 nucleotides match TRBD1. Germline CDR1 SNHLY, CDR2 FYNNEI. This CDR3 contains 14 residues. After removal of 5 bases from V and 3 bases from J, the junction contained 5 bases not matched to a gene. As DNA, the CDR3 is TGTGCCAGCAGTCGGACAGGGTATGACTATGGCTACACCTTC. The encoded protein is CASSRTGYDYGYTF. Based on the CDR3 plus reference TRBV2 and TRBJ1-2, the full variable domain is EPEVTQTPSHQVTQMGQEVILRCVPISNHLYFYWYRQILGQKVEFLVSFYNNEISEKSEIFDDQFSVERPDGSNFTLKIRSTKLEDSAMYFCASSRTGYDYGYTFGSGTRLTVV.

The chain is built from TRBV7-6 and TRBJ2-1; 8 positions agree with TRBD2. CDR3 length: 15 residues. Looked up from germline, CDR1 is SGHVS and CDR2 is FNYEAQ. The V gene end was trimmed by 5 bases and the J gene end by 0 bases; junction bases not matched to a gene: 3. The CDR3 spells CASSPAGGSYNEQFF. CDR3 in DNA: TGTGCCAGCAGCCCTGCGGGGGGCTCCTACAATGAGCAGTTCTTC.

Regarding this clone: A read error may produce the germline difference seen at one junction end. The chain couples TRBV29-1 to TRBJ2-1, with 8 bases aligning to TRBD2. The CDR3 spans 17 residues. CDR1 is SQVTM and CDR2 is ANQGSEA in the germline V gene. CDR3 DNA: TGCAGCGTTGCGGGACTAGTGGCCTCCTCCGTCTACAGTGAGCAGTTCTTC. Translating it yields CSVAGLVASSVYSEQFF.

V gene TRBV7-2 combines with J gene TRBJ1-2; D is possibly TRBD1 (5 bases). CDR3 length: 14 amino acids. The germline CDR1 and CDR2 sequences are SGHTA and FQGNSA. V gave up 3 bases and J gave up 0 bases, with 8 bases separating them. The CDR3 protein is CASSFDSSNYGYTF. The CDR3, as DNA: TGTGCCAGCAGCTTTGACAGTTCTAACTATGGCTACACCTTC.

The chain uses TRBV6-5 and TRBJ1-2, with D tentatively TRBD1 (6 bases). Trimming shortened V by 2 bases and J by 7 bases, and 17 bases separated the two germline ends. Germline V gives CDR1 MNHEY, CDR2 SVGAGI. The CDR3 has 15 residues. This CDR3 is CASSYQGQGVGGYTF. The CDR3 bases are TGTGCCAGCAGTTACCAGGGGCAGGGAGTTGGTGGCTACACCTTC.

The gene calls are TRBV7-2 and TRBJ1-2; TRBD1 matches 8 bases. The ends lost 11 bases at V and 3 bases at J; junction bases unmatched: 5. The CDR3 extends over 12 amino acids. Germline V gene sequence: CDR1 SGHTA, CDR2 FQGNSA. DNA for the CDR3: TGTGCCGGGCAGGGGGCGGACTATGGCTACACCTTC. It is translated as CAGQGADYGYTF.

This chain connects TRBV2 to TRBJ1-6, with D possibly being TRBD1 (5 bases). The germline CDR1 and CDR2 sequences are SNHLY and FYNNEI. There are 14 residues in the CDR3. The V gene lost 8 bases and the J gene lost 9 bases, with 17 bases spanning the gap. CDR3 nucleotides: TGTGCCAGCGAGGAAGGGGTTTCAGGTTCACCCCTCCACTTT. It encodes CASEEGVSGSPLHF.

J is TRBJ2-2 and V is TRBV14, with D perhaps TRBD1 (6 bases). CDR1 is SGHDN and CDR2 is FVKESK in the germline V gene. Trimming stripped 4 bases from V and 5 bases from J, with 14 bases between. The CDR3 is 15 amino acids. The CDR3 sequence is CASSPTLTGTGELFF. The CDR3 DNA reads TGTGCCAGCAGCCCTACGCTAACAGGGACCGGGGAGCTGTTTTTT. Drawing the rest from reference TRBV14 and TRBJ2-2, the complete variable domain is EAGVTQFPSHSVIEKGQTVTLRCDPISGHDNLYWYRRVMGKEIKFLLHFVKESKQDESGMPNNRFLAERTGGTYSTLKVQPAELEDSGVYFCASSPTLTGTGELFFGEGSRLTVL.

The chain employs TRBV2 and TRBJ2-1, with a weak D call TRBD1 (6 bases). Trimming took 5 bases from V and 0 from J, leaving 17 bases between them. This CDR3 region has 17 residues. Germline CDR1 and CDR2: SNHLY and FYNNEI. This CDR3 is CASSPSPTGSSYNEQFF. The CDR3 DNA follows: TGTGCCAGCAGTCCCAGCCCTACAGGGAGCTCCTACAATGAGCAGTTCTTC.

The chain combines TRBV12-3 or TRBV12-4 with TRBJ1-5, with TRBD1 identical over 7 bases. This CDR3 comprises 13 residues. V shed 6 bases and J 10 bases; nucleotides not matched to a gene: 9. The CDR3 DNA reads TGTGCCAGCAGCACCGACAGGGACCGACCCCAGCATTTT. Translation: CASSTDRDRPQHF.

The CDR3 nucleotides read TGTGCCAGCAGCTTCCCCCCCTGGGCAGGTCCTTATAGCAATCAGCCCCAGCATTTT. Protein product: CASSFPPWAGPYSNQPQHF. V is TRBV7-8 and J is TRBJ1-5, with D uncertain. V was pared by 3 bases and J by 0 bases, with 21 bases between. This CDR3 comprises 19 residues. Germline loops: CDR1 SGHVS, CDR2 FQNEAQ.

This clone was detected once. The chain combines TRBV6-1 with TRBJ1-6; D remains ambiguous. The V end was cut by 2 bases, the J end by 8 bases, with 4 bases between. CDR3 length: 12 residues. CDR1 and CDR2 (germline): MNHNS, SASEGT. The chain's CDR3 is CASSERDSPLHF. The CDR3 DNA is TGTGCCAGCAGTGAACGAGATTCACCCCTCCACTTT.

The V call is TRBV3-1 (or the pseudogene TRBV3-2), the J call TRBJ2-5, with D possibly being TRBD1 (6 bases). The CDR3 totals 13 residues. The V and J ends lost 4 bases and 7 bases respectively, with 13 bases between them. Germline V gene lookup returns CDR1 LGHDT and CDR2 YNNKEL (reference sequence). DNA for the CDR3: TGTGCCAGCAGCCCGACGAACAGGGCGACCCAGTACTTC. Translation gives CASSPTNRATQYF.

The CDR3 reads CARSLVGLALYVTDTQYF. CDR3 nucleotide sequence: TGTGCCAGAAGCTTGGTGGGACTAGCGTTATACGTCACAGATACGCAGTATTTT. The chain uses TRBV5-3 and TRBJ2-3; 10 bases agree with TRBD2. TRBV5-3 carries the ORF label, with uncertain function. The length of the CDR3 is 18 residues. V lost 0 bases to trimming and J lost 2 bases; unmatched junction nucleotides: 9.

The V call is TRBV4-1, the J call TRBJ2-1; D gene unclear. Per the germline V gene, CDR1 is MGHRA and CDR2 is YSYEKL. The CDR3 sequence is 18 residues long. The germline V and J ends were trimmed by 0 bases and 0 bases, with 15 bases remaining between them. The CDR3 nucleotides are TGCGCCAGCAGCCAAGATATTAGAGGTTTAGGCTCCTACAATGAGCAGTTCTTC. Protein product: CASSQDIRGLGSYNEQFF.

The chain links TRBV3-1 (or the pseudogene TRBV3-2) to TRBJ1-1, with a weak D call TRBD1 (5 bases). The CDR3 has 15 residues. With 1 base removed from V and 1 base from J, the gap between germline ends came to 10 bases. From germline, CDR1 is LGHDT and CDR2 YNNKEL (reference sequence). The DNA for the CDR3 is TGTGCCAGCAGCCAAGCCCAAACAGGGAACACTGAAGCTTTCTTT. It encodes CASSQAQTGNTEAFF.

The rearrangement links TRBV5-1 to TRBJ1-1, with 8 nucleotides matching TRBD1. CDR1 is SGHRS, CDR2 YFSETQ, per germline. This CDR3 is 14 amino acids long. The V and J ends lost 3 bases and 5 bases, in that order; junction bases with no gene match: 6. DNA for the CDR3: TGCGCCAGCAGCTCGGGACAGGCGGAGACTGAAGCTTTCTTT. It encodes CASSSGQAETEAFF.

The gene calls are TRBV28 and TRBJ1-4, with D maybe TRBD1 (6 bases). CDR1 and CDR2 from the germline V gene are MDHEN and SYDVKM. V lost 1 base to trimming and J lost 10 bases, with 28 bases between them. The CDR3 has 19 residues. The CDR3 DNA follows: TGTGCCAGCAGTTTATCCGTTCGGCAGGGAGAAGGGGGAGAGATAAAACTGTTTTTT. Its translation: CASSLSVRQGEGGEIKLFF.

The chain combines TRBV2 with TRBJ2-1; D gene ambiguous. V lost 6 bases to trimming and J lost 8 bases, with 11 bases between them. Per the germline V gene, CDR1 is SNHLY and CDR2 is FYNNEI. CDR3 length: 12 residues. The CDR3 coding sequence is TGTGCCAGCAGGCTAGATCGAGATGAGCAGTTCTTC. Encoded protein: CASRLDRDEQFF.

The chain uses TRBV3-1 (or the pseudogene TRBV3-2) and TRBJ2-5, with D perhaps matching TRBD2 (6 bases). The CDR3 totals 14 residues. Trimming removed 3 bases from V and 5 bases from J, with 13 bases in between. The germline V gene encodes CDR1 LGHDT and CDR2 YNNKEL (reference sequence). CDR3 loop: CASSQAQEGETQYF. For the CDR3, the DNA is TGTGCCAGCAGCCAGGCGCAGGAGGGGGAGACCCAGTACTTC.

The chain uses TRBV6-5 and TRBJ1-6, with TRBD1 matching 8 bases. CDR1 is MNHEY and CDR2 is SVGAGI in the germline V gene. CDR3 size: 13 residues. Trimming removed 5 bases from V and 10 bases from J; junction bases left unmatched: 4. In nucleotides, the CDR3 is TGTGCCAGCAGTATGGACAGGGACTCACCCCTCCACTTT. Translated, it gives CASSMDRDSPLHF.

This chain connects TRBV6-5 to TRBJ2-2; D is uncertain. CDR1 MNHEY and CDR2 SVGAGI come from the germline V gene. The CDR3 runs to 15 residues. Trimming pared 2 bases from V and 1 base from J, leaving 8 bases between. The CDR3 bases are TGTGCCAGCAGTTACGGGCTTAGGAACACCGGGGAGCTGTTTTTT. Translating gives CASSYGLRNTGELFF.